This T cell receptor (beta chain) was recorded in a study of blood T cell repertoires in COVID-19. Study-wide background: Samples representing acute and convalescent COVID-19 were sourced from the United States, Italy and Spain. In each case, the material was cDNA or gDNA derived from T cells, B-cell-depleted T cells, or PBMCs.

As processed by the authors: Amplification of reference gene primers was used by the study to estimate nucleated cell counts. Data came from immunoSEQ multiplex PCR; TCRdb stores just in-frame clones and leaves some out. That table supplies the V and J calls and clone size; D and trimming were determined from the DNA. The repertoire holds 200,000 to 300,000 clones, with about 83% as singletons. Germline V lookup: CDR1 MNHEY, CDR2 SVGEGT. Losses at the gene ends were 0 bases for V and 0 bases for J; bases not matched to a gene: 3. This CDR3 region has 16 residues. The rearrangement joins TRBV6-2 or TRBV6-3 to TRBJ2-7, with 9 bases lining up with TRBD2. Sequenced: peripheral blood. The TCR was taken from a human donor in a cohort sampled during active COVID-19. This CDR3 is CASSYSRTSDSYEQYF. The CDR3 DNA reads as TGTGCCAGCAGTTACTCACGGACTAGCGACTCCTACGAGCAGTACTTC.